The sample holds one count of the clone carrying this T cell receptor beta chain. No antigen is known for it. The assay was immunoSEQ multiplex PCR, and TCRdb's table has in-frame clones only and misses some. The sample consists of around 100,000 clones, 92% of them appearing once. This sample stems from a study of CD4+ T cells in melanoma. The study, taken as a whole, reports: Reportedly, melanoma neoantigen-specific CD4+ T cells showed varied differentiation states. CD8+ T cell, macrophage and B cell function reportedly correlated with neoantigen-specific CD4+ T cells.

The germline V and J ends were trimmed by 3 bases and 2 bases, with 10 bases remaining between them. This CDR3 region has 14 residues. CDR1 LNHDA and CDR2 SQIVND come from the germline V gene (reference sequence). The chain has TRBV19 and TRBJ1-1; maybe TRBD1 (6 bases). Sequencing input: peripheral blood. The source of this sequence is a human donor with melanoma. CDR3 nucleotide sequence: TGTGCCAGTAGTATTCGGACAGAAAACACTGAAGCTTTCTTT. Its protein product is CASSIRTENTEAFF.